This T cell receptor beta chain was recorded in a study of T cells after posttransplantation cyclophosphamide. Whole-study results and caveats: Recipient CMV seropositivity and CMV reactivation strongly tracked TRB clonality.

CDR3 size: 15 residues. The V gene's germline CDR1 is MNHEY and CDR2 SMNVEV (reference sequence). Ten or more counts support this clone. Its specificity is unknown. The junction departs from the called germline gene at one end, perhaps through a read error. Produced via immunoSEQ multiplex PCR; TCRdb's table is partial and in-frame only. Sampling found more than 3,000 clones, none seen once. Cyclophosphamide on days +3 and +4 followed busulfan-fludarabine conditioning and a marrow graft. The sample was PBMCs, taken after allogeneic stem cell transplant with posttransplant cyclophosphamide. The receptor comes from a young adult male patient who received an allogeneic stem cell transplant from a related donor, was CMV-positive, and had acute GVHD only. Certain T cells may be donor cells from the graft. The V call is TRBV27, the J call TRBJ1-3; 7 bases agree with TRBD1. CDR3 nucleotides: TGTGCCAGCAGCAAAGACAGGGACGGTGGAAACCCCATATATTTT. Amino acid sequence: CASSKDRDGGNPIYF.